This is a list of T cell receptor beta chains from one sample in a study of blood T cell repertoires in COVID-19. Clones were sequenced by immunoSEQ multiplex PCR, and TCRdb holds only the in-frame ones, with some missing. The data hold under 300,000 clones, with less than 90% observed a single time. The specimen was peripheral blood. Receptor source: a woman in her 70s with COVID-19, enrolled during active disease. The conserved cysteine and the conserved F or W are not part of the CDR3 here. D genes are given only for firm matches.

>.|TRBV5-4|TRBJ1-1
ASSTRRENTEAF
>.|TRBV10-2|TRBJ2-7
ASSHGQGPYEQY
>TRBD2|TRBV9|TRBJ2-5
ASSGGLAEQETQY
>.|TRBV25-1|TRBJ1-2
ASSEHPGGLYGYT
>.|TRBV30|TRBJ1-5
ARQNNQPQH
>.|TRBV4-2|TRBJ2-7
ASSQSGLVGSYEQY
>.|TRBV27|TRBJ1-5
ASSLSGGRQPQH
>.|TRBV5-6|TRBJ1-2
ASSLEQKLYT
>TRBD1|TRBV27|TRBJ2-7
ASSLWTGYYEQY
>.|TRBV5-1|TRBJ2-5
ASSFLPFIVGLKETQY
>.|TRBV27|TRBJ1-5
ASRSQGPAQPQH
>.|TRBV10-2|TRBJ1-3
ASTPLRDTSFSGNTIY
>TRBD1|TRBV10-3|TRBJ2-6
AISEYNDRVYSGANVLT
>.|TRBV27|TRBJ2-5
ASNTETQY
>.|TRBV11-2|TRBJ2-7
ASSSQTSIYEQY
>TRBD1|TRBV7-9|TRBJ2-7
ASSLLSGGEAEQY
>TRBD2|TRBV28|TRBJ2-3
ASIPLGWVAGVQGTQY
>.|TRBV10-3|TRBJ2-2
AISDGFSRALANTGELF
>.|TRBV6-5|TRBJ2-5
ATGYGVVQETQY
>.|TRBV13|TRBJ2-2
ATEENTGELF
>.|TRBV30|TRBJ1-2
AWNGGPGYGYT
>TRBD2|TRBV6-5|TRBJ2-5
ASSSWTSPDQETQY
>TRBD1|TRBV7-9|TRBJ2-3
ASSPSWGQGADTQY
>.|TRBV24-1|TRBJ2-5
ATSDSSQETQY
>.|TRBV28|TRBJ1-2
ASSPDITNYGYT
>.|TRBV6-5|TRBJ2-5
ASSWRGGGAETQY
>.|TRBV30|TRBJ2-7
AWSSTGFYEQY
>.|TRBV19|TRBJ2-3
ASTDPGDTDTQY
>TRBD2|TRBV7-2|TRBJ2-1
ASSLSLAGGNNEQF
>TRBD1|TRBV25-1|TRBJ1-3
ASLTGSTGNTIY
>TRBD2|TRBV7-8|TRBJ2-2
ASSLAAGGSTGELF
>TRBD2|TRBV27|TRBJ2-5
ASSLRAGGRETQY
>.|TRBV7-9|TRBJ1-4
ASSSQVNEKLF